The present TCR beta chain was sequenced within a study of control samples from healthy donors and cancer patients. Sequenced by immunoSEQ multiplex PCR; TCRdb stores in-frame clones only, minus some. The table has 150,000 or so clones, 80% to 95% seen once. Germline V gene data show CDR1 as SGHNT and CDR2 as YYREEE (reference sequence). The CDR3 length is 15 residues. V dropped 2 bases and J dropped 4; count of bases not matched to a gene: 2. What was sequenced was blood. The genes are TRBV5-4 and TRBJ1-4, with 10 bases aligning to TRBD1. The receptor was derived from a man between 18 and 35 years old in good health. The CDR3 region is CASSFDRGLNEKLFF. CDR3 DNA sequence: TGTGCCAGCAGCTTTGACAGGGGGCTTAATGAAAAACTGTTTTTT.